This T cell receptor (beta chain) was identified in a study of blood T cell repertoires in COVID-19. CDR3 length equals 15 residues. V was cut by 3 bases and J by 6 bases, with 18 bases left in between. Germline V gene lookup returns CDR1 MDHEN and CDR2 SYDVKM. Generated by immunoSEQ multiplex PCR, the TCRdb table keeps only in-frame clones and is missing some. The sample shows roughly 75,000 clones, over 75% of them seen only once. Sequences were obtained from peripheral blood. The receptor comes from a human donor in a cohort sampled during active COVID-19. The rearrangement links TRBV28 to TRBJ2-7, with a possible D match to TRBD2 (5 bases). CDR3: CASSLRTVGRSEQYF. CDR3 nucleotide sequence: TGTGCCAGCAGTTTGAGGACTGTGGGCAGGAGCGAGCAGTACTTC.